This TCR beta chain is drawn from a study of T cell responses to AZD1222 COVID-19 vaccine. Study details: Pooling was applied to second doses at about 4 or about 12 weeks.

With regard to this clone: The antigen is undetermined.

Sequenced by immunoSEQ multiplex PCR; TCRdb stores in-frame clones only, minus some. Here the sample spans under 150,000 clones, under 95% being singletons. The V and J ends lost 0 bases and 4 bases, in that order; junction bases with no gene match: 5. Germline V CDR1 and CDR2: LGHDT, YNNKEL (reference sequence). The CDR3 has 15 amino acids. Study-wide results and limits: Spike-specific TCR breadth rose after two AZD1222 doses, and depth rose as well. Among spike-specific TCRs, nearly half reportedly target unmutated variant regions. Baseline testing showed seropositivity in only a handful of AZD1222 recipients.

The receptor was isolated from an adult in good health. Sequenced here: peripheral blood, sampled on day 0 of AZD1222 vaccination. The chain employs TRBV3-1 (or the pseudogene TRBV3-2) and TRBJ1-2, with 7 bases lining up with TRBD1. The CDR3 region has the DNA TGTGCCAGCAGCCAAGAGGTGGGGACAGCCTATGGCTACACCTTC. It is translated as CASSQEVGTAYGYTF.